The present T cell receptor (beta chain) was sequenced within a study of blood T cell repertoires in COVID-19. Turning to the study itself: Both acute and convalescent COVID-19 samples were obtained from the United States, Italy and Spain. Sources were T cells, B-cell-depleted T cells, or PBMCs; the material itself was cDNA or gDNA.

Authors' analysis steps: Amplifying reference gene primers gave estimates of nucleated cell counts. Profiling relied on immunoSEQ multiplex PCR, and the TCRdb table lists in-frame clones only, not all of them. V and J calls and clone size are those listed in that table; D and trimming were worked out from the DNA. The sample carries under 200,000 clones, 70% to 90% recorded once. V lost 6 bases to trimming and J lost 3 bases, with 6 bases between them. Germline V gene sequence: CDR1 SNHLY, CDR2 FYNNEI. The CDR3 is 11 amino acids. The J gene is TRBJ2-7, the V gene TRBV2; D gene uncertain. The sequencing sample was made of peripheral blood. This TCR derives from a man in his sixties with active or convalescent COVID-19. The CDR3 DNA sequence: TGTGCCAGCAGGGCCAACTACGAGCAGTACTTC. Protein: CASRANYEQYF.